The T cell receptor beta chain described here comes from a study of T cell responses to AZD1222 COVID-19 vaccine. The study, taken as a whole, reports: Spike-specific TCR breadth rose after two AZD1222 doses, and depth rose as well. The CD4 TCRs associated with vaccination extended across spike and predominated at 160-218 and 743-854. Without day 14 samples, only post-peak T cell repertoires were studied. Donors were mostly white British, more females; clonal diversity possibly underestimated.

Data came from immunoSEQ multiplex PCR; TCRdb stores just in-frame clones and leaves some out. Of 150,000 or so clones in the sample, roughly nine tenths are singletons; the top ten hold roughly 3.8%. In the case of this clone: Its antigen is still unknown.

The clonotype originates from an adult who received the AZD1222 COVID-19 vaccine. The source was peripheral blood, collected 28 days after the second AZD1222 dose.

CDR3 residues: CATSRTGGATGELFF. The CDR3 bases are TGTGCCACCAGTCGAACAGGGGGAGCAACCGGGGAGCTGTTTTTT. This chain joins TRBV24-1 and TRBJ2-2, with TRBD1 matching 8 bases. Trimming took 6 bases from V and 5 from J; bases not matched to a gene: 7. The CDR3 is made up of 15 amino acids. Germline V gives CDR1 KGHDR, CDR2 SFDVKD.